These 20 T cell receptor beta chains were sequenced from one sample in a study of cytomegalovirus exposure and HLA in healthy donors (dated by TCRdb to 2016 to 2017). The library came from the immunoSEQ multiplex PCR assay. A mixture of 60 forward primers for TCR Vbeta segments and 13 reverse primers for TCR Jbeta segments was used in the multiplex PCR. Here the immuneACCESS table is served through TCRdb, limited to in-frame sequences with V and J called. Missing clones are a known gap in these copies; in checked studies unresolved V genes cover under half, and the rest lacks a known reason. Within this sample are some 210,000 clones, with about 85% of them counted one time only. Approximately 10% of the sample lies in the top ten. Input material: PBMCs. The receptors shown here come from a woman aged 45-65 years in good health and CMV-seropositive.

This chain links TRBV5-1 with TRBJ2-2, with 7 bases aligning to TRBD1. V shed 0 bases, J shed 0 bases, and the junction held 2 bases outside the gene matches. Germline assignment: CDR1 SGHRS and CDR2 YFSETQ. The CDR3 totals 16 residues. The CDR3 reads CASSLVTGANTGELFF. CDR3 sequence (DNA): TGCGCCAGCAGCTTGGTCACAGGGGCGAACACCGGGGAGCTGTTTTTT.

DNA for the CDR3: TGTGCCAGCAGCTTTTCGACAGGGGATCGTTGGCCCCAGCATTTT. Its translation is CASSFSTGDRWPQHF. J is TRBJ1-5 and V is TRBV7-2; 8 bases match TRBD1. Unmatched junction bases numbered 10, after V lost 3 bases and J lost 9 bases. Germline lookup yields CDR1 SGHTA and CDR2 FQGNSA. The length of the CDR3 is 15 residues.

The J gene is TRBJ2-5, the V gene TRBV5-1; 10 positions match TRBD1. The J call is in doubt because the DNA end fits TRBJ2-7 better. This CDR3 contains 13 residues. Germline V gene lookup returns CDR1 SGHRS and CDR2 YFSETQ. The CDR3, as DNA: TGCGCCAGCAGCTCGGGACAGGGGTACGAGCAGTACTTC. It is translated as CASSSGQGYEQYF.

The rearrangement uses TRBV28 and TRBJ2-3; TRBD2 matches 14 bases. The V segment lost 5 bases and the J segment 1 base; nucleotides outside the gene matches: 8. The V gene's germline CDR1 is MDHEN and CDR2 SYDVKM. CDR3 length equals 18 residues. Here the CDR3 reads CASSPRLAGGPGTDTQYF. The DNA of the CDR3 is TGTGCCAGCAGTCCCCGACTAGCGGGGGGGCCGGGCACAGATACGCAGTATTTT.

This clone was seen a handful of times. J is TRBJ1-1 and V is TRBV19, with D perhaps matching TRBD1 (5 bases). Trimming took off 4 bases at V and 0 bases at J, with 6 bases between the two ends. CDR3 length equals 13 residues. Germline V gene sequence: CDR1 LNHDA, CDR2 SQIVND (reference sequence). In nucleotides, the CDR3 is TGTGCCAGTAGTACGACAGTGAACACTGAAGCTTTCTTT. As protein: CASSTTVNTEAFF.

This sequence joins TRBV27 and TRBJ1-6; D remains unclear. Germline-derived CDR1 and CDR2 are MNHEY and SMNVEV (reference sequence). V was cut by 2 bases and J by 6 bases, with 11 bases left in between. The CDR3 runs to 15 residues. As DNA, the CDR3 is TGTGCCAGCAGTTTAGGAGGGTGGAGTAATTCACCCCTCCACTTT. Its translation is CASSLGGWSNSPLHF.

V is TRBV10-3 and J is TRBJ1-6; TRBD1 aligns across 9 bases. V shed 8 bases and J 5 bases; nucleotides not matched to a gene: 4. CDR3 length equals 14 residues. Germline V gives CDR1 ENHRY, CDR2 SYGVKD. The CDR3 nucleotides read TGTGCCATCTCACGGACAGGGGATAATTCACCCCTCCACTTT. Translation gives CAISRTGDNSPLHF.

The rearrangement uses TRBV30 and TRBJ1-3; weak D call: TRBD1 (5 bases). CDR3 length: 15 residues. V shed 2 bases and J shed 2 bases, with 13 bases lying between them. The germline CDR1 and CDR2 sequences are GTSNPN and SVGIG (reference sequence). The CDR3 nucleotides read TGTGCCTGGAGTTTGGGCAGGGCCACTGGAAACACCATATATTTT. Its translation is CAWSLGRATGNTIYF.

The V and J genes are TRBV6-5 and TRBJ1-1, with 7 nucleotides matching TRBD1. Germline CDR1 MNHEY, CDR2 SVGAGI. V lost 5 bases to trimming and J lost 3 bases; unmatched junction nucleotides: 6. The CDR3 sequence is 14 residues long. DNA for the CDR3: TGTGCCAGCAGTGCACAGGGGTGGGACACTGAAGCTTTCTTT. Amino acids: CASSAQGWDTEAFF.

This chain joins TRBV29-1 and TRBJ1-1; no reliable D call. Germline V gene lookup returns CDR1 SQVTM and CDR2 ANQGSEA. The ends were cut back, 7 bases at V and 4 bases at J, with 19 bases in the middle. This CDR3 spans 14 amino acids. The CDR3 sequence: CSARTAPDFTEAFF. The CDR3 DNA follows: TGCAGCGCTCGGACTGCACCAGACTTCACTGAAGCTTTCTTT.

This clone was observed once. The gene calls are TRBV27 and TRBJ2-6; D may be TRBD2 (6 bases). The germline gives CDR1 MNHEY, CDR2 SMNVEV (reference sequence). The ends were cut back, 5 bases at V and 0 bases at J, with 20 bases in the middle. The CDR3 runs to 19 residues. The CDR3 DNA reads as TGTGCCAGCAGTGGCGCGAGGTGGGGGGATTACTCTGGGGCCAACGTCCTGACTTTC. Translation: CASSGARWGDYSGANVLTF.

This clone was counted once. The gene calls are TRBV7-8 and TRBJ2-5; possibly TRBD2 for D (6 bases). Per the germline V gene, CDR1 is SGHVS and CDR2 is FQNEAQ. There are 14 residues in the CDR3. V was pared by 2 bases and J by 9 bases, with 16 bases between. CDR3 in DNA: TGTGCCAGCAGCTTATATAAGTCGGGGGTCGCCCAGTACTTC. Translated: CASSLYKSGVAQYF.

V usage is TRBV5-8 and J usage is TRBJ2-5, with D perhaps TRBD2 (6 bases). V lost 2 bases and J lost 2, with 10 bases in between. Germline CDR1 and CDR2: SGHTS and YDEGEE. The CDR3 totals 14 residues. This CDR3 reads CASSFGTFQETQYF. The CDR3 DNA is TGTGCCAGCAGCTTCGGGACTTTTCAAGAGACCCAGTACTTC.

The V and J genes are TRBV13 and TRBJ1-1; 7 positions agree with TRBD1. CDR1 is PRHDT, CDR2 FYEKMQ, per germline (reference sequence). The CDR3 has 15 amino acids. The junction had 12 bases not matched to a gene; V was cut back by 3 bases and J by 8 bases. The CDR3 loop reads CASSLKTGKHLEAFF. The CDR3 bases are TGTGCCAGCAGCTTGAAGACAGGGAAGCACCTGGAAGCTTTCTTT.

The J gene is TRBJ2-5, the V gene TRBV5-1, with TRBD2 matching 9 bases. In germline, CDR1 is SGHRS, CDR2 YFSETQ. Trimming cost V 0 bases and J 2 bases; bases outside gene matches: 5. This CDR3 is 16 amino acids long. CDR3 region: CASSLGSGGPQETQYF. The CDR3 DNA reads TGCGCCAGCAGCTTGGGGAGCGGGGGGCCACAAGAGACCCAGTACTTC.

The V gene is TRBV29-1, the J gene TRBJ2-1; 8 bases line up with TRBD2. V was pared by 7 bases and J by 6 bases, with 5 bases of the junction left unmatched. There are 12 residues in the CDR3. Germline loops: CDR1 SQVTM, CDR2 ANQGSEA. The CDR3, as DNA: TGCAGCGCCCCGGGACTAGGCAATGAGCAGTTCTTC. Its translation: CSAPGLGNEQFF.

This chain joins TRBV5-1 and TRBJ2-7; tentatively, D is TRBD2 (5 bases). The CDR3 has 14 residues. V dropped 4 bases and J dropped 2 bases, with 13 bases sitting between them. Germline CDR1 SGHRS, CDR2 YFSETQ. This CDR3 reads CASSLIGRTYEQYF. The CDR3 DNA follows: TGCGCCAGCAGCCTAATAGGGAGAACCTACGAGCAGTACTTC.

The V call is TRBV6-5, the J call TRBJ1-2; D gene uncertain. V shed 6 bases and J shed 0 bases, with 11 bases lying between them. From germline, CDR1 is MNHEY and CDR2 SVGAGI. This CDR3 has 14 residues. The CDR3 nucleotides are TGTGCCAGCAGCCGGGCGGGTTCTAACTATGGCTACACCTTC. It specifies CASSRAGSNYGYTF.

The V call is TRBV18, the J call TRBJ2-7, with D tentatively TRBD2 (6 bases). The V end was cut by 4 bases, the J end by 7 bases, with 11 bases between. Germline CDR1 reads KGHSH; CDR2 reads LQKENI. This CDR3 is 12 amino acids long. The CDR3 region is CASSLPGGEQYF. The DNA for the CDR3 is TGTGCCAGCTCACTTCCCGGGGGAGAGCAGTACTTC.

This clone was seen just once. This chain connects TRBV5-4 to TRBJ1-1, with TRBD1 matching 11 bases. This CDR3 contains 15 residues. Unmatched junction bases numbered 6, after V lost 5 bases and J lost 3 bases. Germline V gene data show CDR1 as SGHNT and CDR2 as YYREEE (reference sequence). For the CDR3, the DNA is TGTGCCAGCAGACCCCCGGGACAGGGGGACACTGAAGCTTTCTTT. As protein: CASRPPGQGDTEAFF.